This T cell receptor beta chain originates from a study of blood T cell repertoires in COVID-19. Study details: Nucleic acid was either cDNA or gDNA, and it came from T cells, B-cell-depleted T cells, or PBMCs.

Under the authors' procedure: Reference gene primer amplification gave nucleated cell count estimates. Method: immunoSEQ multiplex PCR; TCRdb's copy keeps in-frame clones and lacks some. From that table come the V and J calls and clone size; the DNA was used to work out D and trimming. The sample lists approximately 50,000 clones, roughly 90% occurring once. Deletions cut 0 bases from V and 3 bases from J, with 6 bases between. Germline V gives CDR1 LGHNA, CDR2 YSLEER. There are 15 residues in the CDR3. The receptor comes from an older man with active or convalescent COVID-19. V is TRBV4-3 and J is TRBJ1-6, with D possibly being TRBD1 (5 bases). Sequenced: peripheral blood. For the CDR3, the DNA is TGCGCCAGCAGCCAAGACCAGGGCTATAATTCACCCCTCCACTTT. It yields the protein CASSQDQGYNSPLHF.